The source of this T cell receptor (beta chain) is a study of OX40 agonist ivuxolimab in advanced cancers. Overall study findings and caveats: The 0.1-3.0 mg/kg partial responders had among the lowest clonal expansion.

Concerning this clone: Its antigen remains unknown.

There are 15 residues in the CDR3. V was pared by 6 bases and J by 0 bases, with 7 bases of the junction left unmatched. Germline V gene sequence: CDR1 SNHLY, CDR2 FYNNEI. Method: immunoSEQ multiplex PCR; TCRdb's copy keeps in-frame clones and lacks some. The profile shows some 86,000 clones, about 90% of them singletons. Source: CD4+ or CD8+ T cells sorted from blood, taken in a trial of the OX40 agonist ivuxolimab. The receptor comes from an adult with an advanced solid tumor such as melanoma, head and neck, liver or kidney cancer. This chain links TRBV2 with TRBJ1-1; 7 nucleotides match TRBD1. The CDR3 loop reads CASSKNRGMNTEAFF. Written as DNA, the CDR3 is TGTGCCAGCAGCAAAAACAGGGGTATGAACACTGAAGCTTTCTTT.